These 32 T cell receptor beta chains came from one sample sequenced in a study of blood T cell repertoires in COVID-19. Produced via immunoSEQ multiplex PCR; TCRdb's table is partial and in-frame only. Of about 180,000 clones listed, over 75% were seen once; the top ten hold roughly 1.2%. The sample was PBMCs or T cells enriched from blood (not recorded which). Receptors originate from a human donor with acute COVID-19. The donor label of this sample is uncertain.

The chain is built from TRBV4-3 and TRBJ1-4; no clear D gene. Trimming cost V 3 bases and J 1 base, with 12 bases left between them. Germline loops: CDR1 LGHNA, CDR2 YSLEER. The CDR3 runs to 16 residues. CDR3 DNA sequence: TGCGCCAGCAGCCACTTCGGTGTTCTAACTAATGAAAAACTGTTTTTT. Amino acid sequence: CASSHFGVLTNEKLFF.

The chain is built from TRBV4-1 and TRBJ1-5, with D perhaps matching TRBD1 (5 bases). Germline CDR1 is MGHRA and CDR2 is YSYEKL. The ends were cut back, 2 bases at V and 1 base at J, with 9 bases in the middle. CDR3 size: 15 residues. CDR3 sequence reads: CASSQLGVSNQPQHF. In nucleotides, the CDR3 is TGCGCCAGCAGCCAACTAGGGGTAAGCAATCAGCCCCAGCATTTT.

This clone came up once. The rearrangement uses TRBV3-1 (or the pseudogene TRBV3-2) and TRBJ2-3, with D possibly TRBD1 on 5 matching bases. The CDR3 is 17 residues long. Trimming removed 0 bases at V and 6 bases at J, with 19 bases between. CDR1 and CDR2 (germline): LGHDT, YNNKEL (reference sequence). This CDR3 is CASSQDLIREQWDTQYF. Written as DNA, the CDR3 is TGTGCCAGCAGCCAAGATCTAATCAGGGAACAATGGGATACGCAGTATTTT.

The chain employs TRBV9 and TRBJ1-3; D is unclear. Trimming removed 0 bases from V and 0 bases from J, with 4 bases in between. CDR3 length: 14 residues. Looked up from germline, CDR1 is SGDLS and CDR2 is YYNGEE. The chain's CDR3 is CASSVVGSGNTIYF. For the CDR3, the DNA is TGTGCCAGCAGCGTAGTCGGCTCTGGAAACACCATATATTTT.

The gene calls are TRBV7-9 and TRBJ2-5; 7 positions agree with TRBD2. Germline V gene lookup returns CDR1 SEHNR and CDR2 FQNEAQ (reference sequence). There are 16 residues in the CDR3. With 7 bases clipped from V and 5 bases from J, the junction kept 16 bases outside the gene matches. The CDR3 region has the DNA TGTGCCAGCAAGGGCCCCAAGGATAGCGGGTCGGAGACCCAGTACTTC. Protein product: CASKGPKDSGSETQYF.

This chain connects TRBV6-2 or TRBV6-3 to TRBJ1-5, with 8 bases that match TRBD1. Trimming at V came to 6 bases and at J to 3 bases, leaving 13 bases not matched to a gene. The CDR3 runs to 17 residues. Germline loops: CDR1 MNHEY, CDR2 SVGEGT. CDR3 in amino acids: CASSPQGATSTNQPQHF. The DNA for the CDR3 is TGTGCCAGCAGCCCTCAGGGGGCCACTTCAACCAATCAGCCCCAGCATTTT.

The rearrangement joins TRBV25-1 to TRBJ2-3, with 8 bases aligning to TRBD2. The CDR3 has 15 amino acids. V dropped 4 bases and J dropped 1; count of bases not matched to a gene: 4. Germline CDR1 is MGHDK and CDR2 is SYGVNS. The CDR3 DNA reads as TGTGCCAGCAGTGGGTTGACTAGCGGCACAGATACGCAGTATTTT. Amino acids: CASSGLTSGTDTQYF.

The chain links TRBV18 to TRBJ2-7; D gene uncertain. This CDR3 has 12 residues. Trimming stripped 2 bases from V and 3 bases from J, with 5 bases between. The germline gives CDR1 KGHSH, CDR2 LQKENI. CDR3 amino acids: CASSPDNYEQYF. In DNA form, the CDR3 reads TGTGCCAGCTCACCAGACAACTACGAGCAGTACTTC.

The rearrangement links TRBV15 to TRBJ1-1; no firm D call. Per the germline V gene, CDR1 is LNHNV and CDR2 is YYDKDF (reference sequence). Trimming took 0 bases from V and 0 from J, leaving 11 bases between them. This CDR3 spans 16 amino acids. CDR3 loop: CATSRDGVVVNTEAFF. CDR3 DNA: TGTGCCACCAGCAGAGATGGTGTAGTGGTGAACACTGAAGCTTTCTTT.

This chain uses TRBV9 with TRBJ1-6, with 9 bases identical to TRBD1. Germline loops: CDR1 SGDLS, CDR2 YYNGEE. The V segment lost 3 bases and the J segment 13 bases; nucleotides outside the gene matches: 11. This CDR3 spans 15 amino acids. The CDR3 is CASSGRTGENRPLHF. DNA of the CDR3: TGTGCCAGCAGCGGTCGGACAGGGGAAAATAGGCCCCTCCACTTT.

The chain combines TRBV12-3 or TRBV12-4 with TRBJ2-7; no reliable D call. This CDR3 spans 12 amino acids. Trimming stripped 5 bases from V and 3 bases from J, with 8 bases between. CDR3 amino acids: CASSPRVYEQYF. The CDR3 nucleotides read TGTGCCAGCAGTCCTCGGGTCTACGAGCAGTACTTC.

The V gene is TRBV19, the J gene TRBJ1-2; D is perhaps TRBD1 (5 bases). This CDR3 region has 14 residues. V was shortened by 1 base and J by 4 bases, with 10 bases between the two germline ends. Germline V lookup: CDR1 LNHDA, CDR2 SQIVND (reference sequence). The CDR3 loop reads CASSIGVDSYGYTF. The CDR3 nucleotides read TGTGCCAGTAGTATAGGGGTTGACAGCTATGGCTACACCTTC.

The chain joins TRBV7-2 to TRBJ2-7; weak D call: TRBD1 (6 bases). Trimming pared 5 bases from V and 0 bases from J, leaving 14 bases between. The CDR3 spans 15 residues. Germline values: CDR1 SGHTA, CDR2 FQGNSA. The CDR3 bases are TGTGCCAGCAGCCCCGTTCAGGACAGCTCCTACGAGCAGTACTTC. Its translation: CASSPVQDSSYEQYF.

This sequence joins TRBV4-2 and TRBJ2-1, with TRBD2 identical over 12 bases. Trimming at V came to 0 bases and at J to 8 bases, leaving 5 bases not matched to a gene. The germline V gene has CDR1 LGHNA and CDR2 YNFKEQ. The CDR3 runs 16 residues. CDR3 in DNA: TGTGCCAGCAGCCAAGAGTCTAGCGGGGGGGAGGATGAGCAGTTCTTC. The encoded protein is CASSQESSGGEDEQFF.

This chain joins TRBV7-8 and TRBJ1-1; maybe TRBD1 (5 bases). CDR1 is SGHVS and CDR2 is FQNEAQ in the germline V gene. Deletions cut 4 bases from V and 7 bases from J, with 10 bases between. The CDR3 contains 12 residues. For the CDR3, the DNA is TGTGCCAGCAGCTCCTGGGGGGGTGAAGCTTTCTTT. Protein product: CASSSWGGEAFF.

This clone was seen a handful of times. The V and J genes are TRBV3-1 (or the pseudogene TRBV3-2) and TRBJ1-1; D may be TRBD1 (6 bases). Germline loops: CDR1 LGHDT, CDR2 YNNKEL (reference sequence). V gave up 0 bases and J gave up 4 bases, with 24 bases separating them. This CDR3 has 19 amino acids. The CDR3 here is CASSQDGINRVTRTTEAFF. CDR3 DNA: TGTGCCAGCAGCCAAGACGGGATTAACAGGGTCACTCGAACCACTGAAGCTTTCTTT.

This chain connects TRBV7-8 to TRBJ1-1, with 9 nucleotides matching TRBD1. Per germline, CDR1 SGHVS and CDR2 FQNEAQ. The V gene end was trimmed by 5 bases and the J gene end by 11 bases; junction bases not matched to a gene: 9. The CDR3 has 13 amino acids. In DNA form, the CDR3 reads TGTGCCAGCAGCCGGGGGGTGGGGACAGGGGCTTTCTTT. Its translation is CASSRGVGTGAFF. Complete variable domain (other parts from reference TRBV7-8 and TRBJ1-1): GAGVSQSPRYKVAKRGQDVALRCDPISGHVSLFWYQQALGQGPEFLTYFQNEAQLDKSGLPSDRFFAERPEGSVSTLKIQRTQQEDSAVYLCASSRGVGTGAFFGQGTRLTVV.

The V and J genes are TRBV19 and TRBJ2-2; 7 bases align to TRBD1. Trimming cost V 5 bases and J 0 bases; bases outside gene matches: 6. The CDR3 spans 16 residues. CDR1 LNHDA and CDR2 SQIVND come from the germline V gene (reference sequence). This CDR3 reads CASSLRTGPNTGELFF. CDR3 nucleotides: TGTGCCAGTAGTCTTCGGACAGGACCGAACACCGGGGAGCTGTTTTTT.

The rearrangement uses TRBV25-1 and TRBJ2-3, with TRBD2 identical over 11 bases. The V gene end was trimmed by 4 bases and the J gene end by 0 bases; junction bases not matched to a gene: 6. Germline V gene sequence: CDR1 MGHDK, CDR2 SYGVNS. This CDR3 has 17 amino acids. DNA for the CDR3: TGTGCCAGCAGTGCGGCTAGCGGGGGGACAAGCACAGATACGCAGTATTTT. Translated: CASSAASGGTSTDTQYF.

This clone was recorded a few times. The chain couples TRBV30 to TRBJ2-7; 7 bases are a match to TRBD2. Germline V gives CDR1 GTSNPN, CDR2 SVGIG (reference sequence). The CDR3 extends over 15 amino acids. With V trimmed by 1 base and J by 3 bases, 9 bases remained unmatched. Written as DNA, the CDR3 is TGTGCCTGGAGTGGTGGGCGGGGGAATTTCTACGAGCAGTACTTC. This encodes CAWSGGRGNFYEQYF.

The CDR3 is CASSLNGGTEAFF. In nucleotides, the CDR3 is TGTGCCAGCAGTCTAAACGGGGGTACTGAAGCTTTCTTT. This chain joins TRBV9 and TRBJ1-1; D might be TRBD1 (5 bases). This CDR3 is built from 13 residues. V was pared by 5 bases and J by 5 bases, with 13 bases between. Per the germline V gene, CDR1 is SGDLS and CDR2 is YYNGEE.

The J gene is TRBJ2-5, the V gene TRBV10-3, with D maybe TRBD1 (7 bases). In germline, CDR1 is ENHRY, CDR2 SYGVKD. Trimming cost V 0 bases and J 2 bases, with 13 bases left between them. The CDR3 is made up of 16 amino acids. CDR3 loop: CAISESMRDSQETQYF. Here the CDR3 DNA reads TGTGCCATCAGTGAGTCGATGCGGGACAGTCAAGAGACCCAGTACTTC.

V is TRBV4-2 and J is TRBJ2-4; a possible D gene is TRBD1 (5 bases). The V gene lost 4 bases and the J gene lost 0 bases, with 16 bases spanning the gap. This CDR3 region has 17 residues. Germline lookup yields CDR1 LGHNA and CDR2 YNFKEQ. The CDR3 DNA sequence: TGTGCCAGCAGCCGAAGGGGATACTCTATAGCCAAAAACATTCAGTACTTC. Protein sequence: CASSRRGYSIAKNIQYF.

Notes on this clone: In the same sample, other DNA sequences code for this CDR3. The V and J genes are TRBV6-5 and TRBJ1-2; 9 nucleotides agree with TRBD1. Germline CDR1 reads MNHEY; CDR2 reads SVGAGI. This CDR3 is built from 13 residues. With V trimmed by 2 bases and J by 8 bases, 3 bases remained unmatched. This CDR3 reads CASSYGTGSGYTF. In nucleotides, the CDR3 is TGTGCCAGCAGTTACGGGACAGGGAGCGGCTACACCTTC.

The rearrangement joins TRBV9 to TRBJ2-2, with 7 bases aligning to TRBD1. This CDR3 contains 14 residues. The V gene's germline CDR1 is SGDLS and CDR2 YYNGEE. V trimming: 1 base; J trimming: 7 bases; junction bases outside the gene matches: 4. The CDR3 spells CASSVRGQGGELFF. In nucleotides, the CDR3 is TGTGCCAGCAGCGTAAGGGGGCAGGGCGGGGAGCTGTTTTTT.

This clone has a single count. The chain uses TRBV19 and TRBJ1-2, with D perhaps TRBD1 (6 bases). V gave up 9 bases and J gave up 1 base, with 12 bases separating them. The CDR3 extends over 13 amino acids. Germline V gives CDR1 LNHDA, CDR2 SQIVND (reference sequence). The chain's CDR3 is CASLDSLNYGYTF. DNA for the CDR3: TGTGCCAGCCTGGACAGTCTTAACTATGGCTACACCTTC.

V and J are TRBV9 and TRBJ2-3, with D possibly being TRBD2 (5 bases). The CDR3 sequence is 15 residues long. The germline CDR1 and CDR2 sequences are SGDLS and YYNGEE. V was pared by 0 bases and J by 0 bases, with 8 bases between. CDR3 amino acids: CASSVAGLSTDTQYF. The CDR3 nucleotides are TGTGCCAGCAGCGTAGCTGGACTCAGCACAGATACGCAGTATTTT.

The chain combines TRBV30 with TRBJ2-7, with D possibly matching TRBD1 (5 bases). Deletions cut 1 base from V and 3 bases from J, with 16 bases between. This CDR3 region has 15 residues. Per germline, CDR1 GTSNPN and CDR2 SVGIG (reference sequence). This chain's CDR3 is CAWSGNRQGLYEQYF. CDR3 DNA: TGTGCCTGGAGTGGGAACCGGCAGGGTCTCTACGAGCAGTACTTC.

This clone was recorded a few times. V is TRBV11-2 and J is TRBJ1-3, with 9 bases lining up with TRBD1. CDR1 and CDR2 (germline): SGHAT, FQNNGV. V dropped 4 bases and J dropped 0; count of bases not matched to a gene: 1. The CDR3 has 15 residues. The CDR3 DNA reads TGTGCCAGCAGCTCGGACAGGGGCTCTGGAAACACCATATATTTT. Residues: CASSSDRGSGNTIYF.

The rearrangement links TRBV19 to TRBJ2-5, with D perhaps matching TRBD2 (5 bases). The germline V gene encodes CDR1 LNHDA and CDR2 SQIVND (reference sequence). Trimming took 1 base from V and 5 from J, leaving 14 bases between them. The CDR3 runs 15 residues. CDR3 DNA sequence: TGTGCCAGTAGTATAGGAGGAGGTATTAGGGAGACCCAGTACTTC. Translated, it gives CASSIGGGIRETQYF.

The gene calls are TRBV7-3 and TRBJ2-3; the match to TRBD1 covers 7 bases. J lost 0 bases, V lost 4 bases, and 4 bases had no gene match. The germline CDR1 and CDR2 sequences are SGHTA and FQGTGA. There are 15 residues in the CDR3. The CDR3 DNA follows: TGTGCCAGCAGCTCGGGACAGACTAGCACAGATACGCAGTATTTT. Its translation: CASSSGQTSTDTQYF.

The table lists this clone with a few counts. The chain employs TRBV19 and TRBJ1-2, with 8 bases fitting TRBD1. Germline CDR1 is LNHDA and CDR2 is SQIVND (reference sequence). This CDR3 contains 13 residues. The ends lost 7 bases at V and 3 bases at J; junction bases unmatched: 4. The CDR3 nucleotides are TGTGCCAGTAACCCGGGACAGGACTATGGCTACACCTTC. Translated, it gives CASNPGQDYGYTF.